The rows below give T cell receptor beta chains drawn from one sample of a study of blood T cell repertoires in COVID-19. Sequenced by immunoSEQ multiplex PCR; TCRdb stores in-frame clones only, minus some. Among about 120,000 clones listed, 77% were seen once. The sequenced sample was peripheral blood. Receptors originate from a human donor in a cohort sampled during active COVID-19. Each CDR3 is given with its conserved first and last residue. The order of the fields is D gene, V gene, clone size, J gene, CDR3 protein, CDR3 DNA. A D gene is named only where the DNA matches it firmly. Size tells how often a clone was seen (once, few, many) or the class of an expanded clone, and some rows leave it out.

TRBD2	TRBV19	.	TRBJ2-2	CASSIDSRGGLTGELFF	TGTGCCAGTAGTATAGACTCCCGGGGGGGCCTCACCGGGGAGCTGTTTTTT
.	TRBV27	once	TRBJ2-7	CASSSPSRGIYEQYF	TGTGCCAGCAGTTCTCCCAGCAGGGGAATATACGAGCAGTACTTC
TRBD2	TRBV7-9	few	TRBJ2-1	CASSPSSGGRNEQFF	TGTGCCAGCAGCCCCTCCTCGGGGGGACGTAATGAGCAGTTCTTC
.	TRBV4-2	once	TRBJ2-7	CASSQEYSSSYEQYF	TGTGCCAGCAGCCAAGAGTACTCTAGCAGCTACGAGCAGTACTTC
.	TRBV13	.	TRBJ2-7	CASSARTDSTLEQYF	TGTGCCAGCAGCGCCCGGACAGATAGTACGTTGGAGCAGTACTTC
TRBD2	TRBV5-1	.	TRBJ2-7	CASSLASGSYEQYF	TGCGCCAGCAGCTTGGCTAGCGGCTCCTACGAGCAGTACTTC
TRBD2	TRBV6-5	.	TRBJ2-7	CASGGSGGSEQYF	TGTGCCAGCGGGGGTAGCGGGGGCAGCGAGCAGTACTTC
TRBD2	TRBV24-1	.	TRBJ2-1	CATSDWASGTYNEQFF	TGTGCCACCAGTGATTGGGCTAGCGGGACCTACAATGAGCAGTTCTTC
TRBD2	TRBV4-2	.	TRBJ2-7	CASSQDGLAGGPSDGEQYF	TGTGCCAGCAGCCAAGATGGGCTAGCGGGAGGGCCCTCGGATGGGGAGCAGTACTTC
.	TRBV6-5	.	TRBJ1-2	CATVKAGGYTF	TGTGCCACAGTTAAGGCGGGTGGCTACACCTTC
.	TRBV6-6	.	TRBJ2-7	CASSYSSVEQYF	TGTGCCAGCAGTTACTCTTCAGTCGAGCAGTACTTC
.	TRBV5-1	few	TRBJ2-7	CASSSSYEQYF	TGCGCCAGCAGCTCGTCCTACGAGCAGTACTTC
.	TRBV28	.	TRBJ2-7	CASSLRGVTYEQYF	TGTGCCAGCAGTTTAAGAGGTGTAACCTACGAGCAGTACTTC
TRBD2	TRBV27	.	TRBJ2-1	CASSSLAGGDPSSYNEQFF	TGTGCCAGCAGTTCACTAGCGGGGGGAGATCCGAGCTCCTACAATGAGCAGTTCTTC
.	TRBV27	.	TRBJ1-1	CASSLSGRAFF	TGTGCCAGCAGTTTATCGGGGCGTGCTTTCTTT
.	TRBV5-4	.	TRBJ1-1	CASSSGTLRAFF	TGTGCCAGCAGCTCCGGGACACTGAGGGCTTTCTTT
TRBD2	TRBV28	.	TRBJ2-2	CASSLFSGRVGELFF	TGTGCCAGCAGTTTATTTAGCGGGAGGGTCGGGGAGCTGTTTTTT
TRBD1	TRBV29-1	.	TRBJ2-7	CSVETGSSYEQYF	TGCAGCGTTGAGACAGGGAGCTCCTACGAGCAGTACTTC
.	TRBV10-2	.	TRBJ2-7	CAASDSGAYEQYF	TGCGCCGCCTCGGACAGCGGAGCCTACGAGCAGTACTTC
TRBD1	TRBV4-1	few	TRBJ2-7	CASSQQTGDYEQYF	TGCGCCAGCAGCCAGCAGACAGGGGACTACGAGCAGTACTTC
TRBD2	TRBV27	.	TRBJ2-7	CASSLQREGYEQYF	TGTGCCAGCAGTTTACAGCGGGAGGGCTACGAGCAGTACTTC
TRBD2	TRBV18	.	TRBJ2-7	CASSPGTSAYEQYF	TGTGCCAGCTCACCAGGGACTAGCGCCTACGAGCAGTACTTC
.	TRBV30	.	TRBJ1-2	CAWRTGIGYGYTF	TGTGCCTGGAGAACAGGGATTGGGTATGGCTACACCTTC
TRBD1	TRBV19	.	TRBJ1-1	CASSTWTGRGMNTEAFF	TGTGCCAGTAGTACCTGGACAGGGCGGGGGATGAACACTGAAGCTTTCTTT
TRBD1	TRBV7-9	.	TRBJ2-7	CASGTGSYEQYF	TGTGCCAGCGGGACAGGCTCCTACGAGCAGTACTTC
TRBD1	TRBV27	.	TRBJ2-7	CASSPGTGGAEQYF	TGTGCCAGCAGTCCCGGGACAGGGGGAGCCGAGCAGTACTTC
.	TRBV11-3	.	TRBJ2-3	CASSLAEATDTQYF	TGTGCCAGCAGCTTAGCCGAGGCGACAGATACGCAGTATTTT
TRBD2	TRBV3-1/TRBV3-2	.	TRBJ2-7	CASSQGSGGTPYEQYF	TGTGCCAGCAGCCAAGGAAGCGGGGGGACCCCCTACGAGCAGTACTTC
TRBD2	TRBV6-5	.	TRBJ2-7	CASSPTRTSGYEQYF	TGTGCCAGCAGTCCGACTCGGACTAGCGGTTACGAGCAGTACTTC
TRBD2	TRBV7-9	few	TRBJ2-5	CASRGLDETQYF	TGTGCCAGCAGGGGACTAGATGAGACCCAGTACTTC
TRBD1	TRBV5-1	.	TRBJ2-3	CASSLWGTADTQYF	TGCGCCAGCAGCTTGTGGGGGACAGCAGATACGCAGTATTTT
TRBD2	TRBV7-9	.	TRBJ2-7	CASTIREVNEQYF	TGTGCCAGCACCATCCGGGAGGTAAACGAGCAGTACTTC
TRBD2	TRBV4-2	.	TRBJ2-1	CASSQYAGGQDEQFF	TGTGCCAGCAGCCAATACGCGGGGGGGCAAGATGAGCAGTTCTTC
.	TRBV9	few	TRBJ1-5	CASSVSVGGEPQHF	TGTGCCAGCAGCGTTTCAGTCGGCGGGGAGCCCCAGCATTTT
.	TRBV10-3	.	TRBJ2-5	CAISEGSQETQYF	TGTGCCATCAGTGAGGGCAGCCAAGAGACCCAGTACTTC
.	TRBV12-3/TRBV12-4	.	TRBJ1-1	CASSSLRGEAFF	TGTGCCAGCAGTTCTCTAAGAGGGGAAGCTTTCTTT
.	TRBV6-5	once	TRBJ2-2	CASRWRAVNTGELFF	TGTGCCAGCAGGTGGAGGGCGGTGAACACCGGGGAGCTGTTTTTT
.	TRBV9	.	TRBJ2-3	CASSVDSRDTQYF	TGTGCCAGCAGCGTAGATTCGAGGGATACGCAGTATTTT
TRBD1	TRBV2	.	TRBJ1-1	CASRPTGGSNTEAFF	TGTGCCAGCAGACCCACAGGGGGTTCGAACACTGAAGCTTTCTTT
TRBD1	TRBV6-5	.	TRBJ1-4	CASRGTGNEKLFF	TGTGCCAGCAGAGGGACAGGCAATGAAAAACTGTTTTTT
TRBD1	TRBV7-6	.	TRBJ1-2	CASSLSTGGLAGYTF	TGTGCCAGCAGCTTATCAACAGGGGGCCTTGCCGGCTACACCTTC
.	TRBV5-6	few	TRBJ2-7	CASSLVGAESEQYF	TGTGCCAGCAGCTTGGTAGGGGCGGAGTCCGAGCAGTACTTC
TRBD1	TRBV28	.	TRBJ2-7	CASSFGGTENSYEQYF	TGTGCCAGCAGTTTCGGTGGGACAGAAAACTCCTACGAGCAGTACTTC
.	TRBV27	.	TRBJ2-7	CASSFGSNSYEQYF	TGTGCCAGCAGTTTCGGGTCGAACTCCTACGAGCAGTACTTC
TRBD1	TRBV5-1	few	TRBJ2-4	CASSLTGDQNIQYF	TGCGCCAGCAGCCTGACAGGGGACCAAAACATTCAGTACTTC
.	TRBV2	once	TRBJ2-7	CASSEDLSEQYF	TGTGCCAGCAGTGAAGATCTAAGCGAGCAGTACTTC
TRBD1	TRBV29-1	once	TRBJ1-2	CSASDRDGYGYTF	TGCAGCGCCTCCGACAGGGATGGCTATGGCTACACTTTC
.	TRBV28	.	TRBJ2-2	CASSRRVANTGELFF	TGTGCCAGCAGTCGCAGGGTTGCGAACACCGGGGAGCTGTTTTTT